This TCR beta chain was documented in a study of quantifying T cell responses using KT2 cells. Study information: TCR alpha and beta constant-region primers primed reverse transcription of RNA.

The CDR3 consists of 14 residues. Trimming pared 1 base from V and 8 bases from J, leaving 11 bases between. Germline V gene sequence: CDR1 ENHRY, CDR2 SYGVKD. An oligo carrying a UMI was ligated to the cDNA 3' end. The first PCR ran roughly 4 cycles with an equimolar RC1.1 and RC1.2 beta primer mix. TCRdb independently ran MiXCR on the UMI-ligation and nested PCR reads; one entry per CDR3 protein. The sample consists of around 56,000 distinct CDR3 sequences, 12% of them appearing once. This clonotype turned up a few times. The sequencing input was PBMCs spiked with cells of the T cell clone KT2. This sequence joins TRBV10-3 and TRBJ1-4, with TRBD1 as a possible D gene (6 bases). The sequence was obtained from a human donor. The DNA for the CDR3 is TGTGCCATCAGTGAGTTACAGGGAGGAGAAAAACTGTTTTTT. This encodes CAISELQGGEKLFF.